This TCR beta chain is drawn from a study of blood T cell repertoires in COVID-19. Germline lookup yields CDR1 LNHDA and CDR2 SQIVND (reference sequence). The CDR3 contains 17 residues. V shed 6 bases, J shed 3 bases, and the junction held 11 bases outside the gene matches. TCRdb's table, derived via immunoSEQ multiplex PCR, lists solely in-frame clones and lacks some. The sample has about 170,000 clones; approximately 92% are singletons. This clonotype originated in a woman aged 45-65 years with acute or convalescent COVID-19. Sequences were obtained from peripheral blood. The rearrangement links TRBV19 to TRBJ2-1, with TRBD1 identical over 10 bases. CDR3 residues: CASSYGTGAEGYNEQFF. CDR3 in DNA: TGTGCCAGTAGCTACGGGACAGGGGCCGAGGGCTACAATGAGCAGTTCTTC.